The present entry profiles one T cell receptor beta chain with its context. Its antigen is as yet unknown. Here immunoSEQ multiplex PCR was the method, and the copy in TCRdb shows in-frame clones only, minus some. The sample yields approximately 60,000 clones, roughly 90% seen once. The sample comes from a study of OX40 agonist ivuxolimab in advanced cancers. Across the whole study: An agonistic human IgG2 monoclonal antibody against OX40 (CD134) was given. Ivuxolimab doses were 0.01, 0.1, 0.3, 1.5, 3 or 10 mg/kg every 2 weeks. Dose-escalation patients had hepatocellular carcinoma, melanoma, renal cell or head and neck cancer.

Study findings and constraints: Among the nonresponders, some also had low normalized T-cell clonal expansion.

Trimming cost V 9 bases and J 6 bases; bases outside gene matches: 5. The CDR3 sequence is 13 residues long. Per germline, CDR1 MNHNS and CDR2 SASEGT. This TCR was recovered from an adult with an advanced solid tumor such as melanoma, head and neck, liver or kidney cancer. V is TRBV6-1 and J is TRBJ2-2, with TRBD1 matching over 9 bases. The sequencing here drew on CD4+ or CD8+ T cells sorted from blood, taken in a trial of the OX40 agonist ivuxolimab. In DNA, the CDR3 is TGTGCCAGTCATAGGACAGGGGCCGGGGAGCTGTTTTTT. Translating gives CASHRTGAGELFF.